This entry concerns a single TCR beta chain. Its antigen is currently unknown. The sample belongs to a study of cytomegalovirus exposure and HLA in healthy donors. Overall study: The 120 validation repertoires used the same platform as the approximately 670 first-cohort repertoires (as reported by a later analysis).

Some clones are missing from TCRdb's copy, which holds only in-frame ones; the method was immunoSEQ multiplex PCR. The table has around 180,000 clones, more than 75% seen once. Study results and caveats: Confirmation in vitro established that three CMV-associated chains were specific for CMV antigens.

The validation cohort, a group of roughly 120 subjects, included the donors and was separate from the roughly 670-subject first cohort. This TCR was sampled from a man younger than 35 in good health and CMV-seropositive. The sample consisted of PBMCs.

CDR3 nucleotide sequence: TGCGCCAGCAGCTTGAAAGAGGCTACCTCTGGAAACACCATATATTTT. Translated: CASSLKEATSGNTIYF. This chain connects TRBV5-1 to TRBJ1-3, with unresolved D. Trimming removed 1 base at V and 0 bases at J, with 11 bases between. The germline CDR1 and CDR2 sequences are SGHRS and YFSETQ. The CDR3 length is 16 residues.